A selection of T cell receptor beta chains follows, all from one sample in a study of CD8+ T cells in alopecia areata. TCRdb's copy holds only in-frame clones and misses some; the assay was immunoSEQ multiplex PCR. This table has roughly 220,000 clones, just over 65% appearing once. Material: CD4+ T cells sorted from blood, obtained between weeks 43 and 45, from a patient treated with tofacitinib. The source of these receptors is a human donor with alopecia areata. Both conserved end residues are trimmed from each CDR3. A D gene is named only where the DNA matches it firmly.

J,V,D,CDR3
TRBJ2-2,TRBV7-8,TRBD2,ASSFFLLPKSGGTGELF
TRBJ1-5,TRBV5-6,.,ASSFNTGSSNQPQH
TRBJ1-4,TRBV6-5,TRBD1,ASSRQGGEKLF
TRBJ1-2,TRBV30,TRBD1,AWSAARQGVYNYGYT
TRBJ2-1,TRBV2,.,ASSAGAPYNEQF
TRBJ2-3,TRBV5-1,TRBD2,ASREGGGTDTQY
TRBJ2-1,TRBV11-2,.,ASSLGGPAMAF
TRBJ1-1,TRBV29-1,.,SGSGSSPMNTEAF
TRBJ2-7,TRBV7-2,.,ASSSTHEQY
TRBJ1-1,TRBV5-1,.,ASSVISGTTTEAF
TRBJ2-5,TRBV9,TRBD2,ASSAGLAGQGQETQY
TRBJ2-7,TRBV11-2,.,ASSLAGNGYEQY
TRBJ2-1,TRBV7-2,.,ASRQKIAGINNEQF
TRBJ1-1,TRBV15,.,ATSRQDSEAF
TRBJ1-6,TRBV7-2,.,ASSPTGPSYNSPLH
TRBJ2-7,TRBV10-3,.,AISEGQYEQY
TRBJ2-2,TRBV7-2,.,ASSLRLANTGELF
TRBJ1-4,TRBV6-5,.,ASSYSDQGKLF
TRBJ1-1,TRBV9,.,ASTRGQNTEAF
TRBJ1-2,TRBV4-1,TRBD1,ASSLGQNYGYT
TRBJ2-2,TRBV29-1,TRBD2,SVEDGLAGNTGELF
TRBJ2-3,TRBV30,.,AWSLTTDTQY
TRBJ2-7,TRBV6-5,TRBD1,ASSGTGQGVYEQY
TRBJ2-3,TRBV29-1,TRBD2,SVVAGGREDTQY
TRBJ1-6,TRBV15,.,ATSRDLPGDNSPLH
TRBJ1-1,TRBV29-1,TRBD1,SVDLSKGALTEAF
.,TRBV30,.,AGGDSYEQY
TRBJ1-5,TRBV7-2,TRBD1,ASSWTGQDQPQH
TRBJ2-1,TRBV27,TRBD2,ASSHLLAGGPNEQF
TRBJ2-1,TRBV7-6,.,ASSSRLGEQF
TRBJ2-7,TRBV30,.,AWKTSDEQY
TRBJ1-1,TRBV29-1,.,SVDSGRALNTEAF
TRBJ2-3,TRBV6-5,.,ASSYSQATDTQY
TRBJ2-1,TRBV19,.,ASSQGNEQF
TRBJ1-2,TRBV29-1,TRBD1,SVQNGTEGYT
TRBJ2-3,TRBV7-2,TRBD1,ASRGLARDTQY
TRBJ2-3,TRBV4-3,.,ASSQGIGLTDTQY
TRBJ1-3,TRBV29-1,.,SVAAGNTIY
TRBJ2-4,TRBV5-1,.,ASSLADAKNIQY
TRBJ2-1,TRBV25-1,.,ASRQTDASSYNEQF
TRBJ2-1,TRBV4-1,.,ASSQDRGSPYNEQF
TRBJ2-5,TRBV7-9,.,ASSLGTTQETQY
TRBJ1-6,TRBV30,.,AWRAGGEFFSPLH
TRBJ2-7,TRBV7-2,.,ASSLQETREQY
TRBJ2-1,TRBV14,TRBD1,ASTIAGGANEQF
TRBJ2-2,TRBV29-1,.,SAASPGELF
TRBJ1-2,TRBV4-1,.,ASSQPTAATNYGYT
TRBJ2-1,TRBV4-3,.,ASSQAGNEQF
TRBJ1-1,TRBV29-1,.,SVRSVNTEAF
TRBJ2-7,TRBV2,.,ASSVAGTTNEQY
TRBJ2-5,TRBV7-2,TRBD2,ASSPGGGRSNETQY
TRBJ2-6,TRBV4-3,.,ASSQEGGTGANVLT
TRBJ2-4,TRBV4-3,TRBD1,ASSPGDRGLNIQY
TRBJ2-5,TRBV7-3,TRBD2,ASSRTSGETQY
TRBJ2-7,TRBV7-8,.,ASSLDARGPYEQY
TRBJ1-1,TRBV19,.,ASSHRALNTEAF
TRBJ2-2,TRBV29-1,.,SVGGRSNTGELF
TRBJ1-2,TRBV29-1,.,SVAGGDVKGYGYT
TRBJ2-3,TRBV7-2,TRBD2,AIGEGRFPDTQY
TRBJ1-2,TRBV10-3,.,AISDSLANYGYT